The sequence of this T cell receptor beta chain was determined in a study of control samples from healthy donors and cancer patients. Germline V lookup: CDR1 SGHVS, CDR2 FQNEAQ. The length of the CDR3 is 12 residues. The V and J ends lost 5 bases and 4 bases respectively, with 8 bases between them. This table comes from immunoSEQ multiplex PCR, and its TCRdb copy is limited to in-frame clones, with some not included. The repertoire holds about 61,000 clones, nearly 90% seen once, with almost 6% in the top ten. This chain connects TRBV7-8 to TRBJ2-5; D remains unclear. The sequence derives from a man in his 60s with colorectal cancer. The source material was PBMCs. The CDR3 spells CASSQHTETQYF. CDR3 coding DNA: TGTGCCAGCAGCCAACATACAGAGACCCAGTACTTC.